This entry describes one T cell receptor beta chain. Its antigen is unknown. TCRdb passed the 5' RACE reads through MiXCR, listing each CDR3 protein once. The sample lists 340,000 or so distinct CDR3 sequences, approximately 12% occurring once. The entry originates in a study of T cells after yellow fever vaccination. This CDR3 contains 12 residues. The V and J ends lost 10 bases and 7 bases, in that order; junction bases with no gene match: 6. In germline, CDR1 is MNHNS, CDR2 SASEGT. General study points: A large majority of primary-vaccination clones showed up again after the booster (96% CD4, around 90% CD8).

The chain is built from TRBV6-1 and TRBJ2-1; 8 bases are shared with TRBD2. This TCR came from a man aged 18 to 30 who received the YFV17D yellow fever vaccine. Source: CD4+ T cells sorted from PBMCs, taken 15 days after the yellow fever booster vaccination. The CDR3 sequence: CATRGGGNEQFF. Here the CDR3 DNA reads TGTGCCACACGGGGCGGGGGGAATGAGCAGTTCTTC.